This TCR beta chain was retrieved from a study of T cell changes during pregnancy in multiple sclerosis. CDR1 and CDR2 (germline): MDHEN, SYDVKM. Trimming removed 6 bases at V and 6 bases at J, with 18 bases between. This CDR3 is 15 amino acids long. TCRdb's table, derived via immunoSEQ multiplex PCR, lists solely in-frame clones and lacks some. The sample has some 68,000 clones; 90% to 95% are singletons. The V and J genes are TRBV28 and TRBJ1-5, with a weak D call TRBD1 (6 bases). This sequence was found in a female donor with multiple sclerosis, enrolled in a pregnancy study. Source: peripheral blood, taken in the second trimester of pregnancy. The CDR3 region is CASSYLRGGLQPQHF. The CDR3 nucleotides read TGTGCCAGCAGCTACCTTCGGGGGGGCCTTCAGCCCCAGCATTTT.